What follows are 16 T cell receptor beta chains derived from one specimen sequenced in a study of T cells in Graves' hyperthyroidism and ophthalmopathy. RNA transcripts served as the template for amplifying TCR beta CDR3 regions. During a first-round RT-PCR of the TCR CDR3, the HTBI primer set was used. TCRdb ran MiXCR on the multiplex PCR reads and lists one entry per CDR3 protein. The sample includes approximately 560,000 distinct CDR3 sequences, 15% to 19% of them seen just once. Sequenced: blood. All receptors come from a woman aged 25 to 39 with Graves' hyperthyroidism.

This clonotype appeared many times. This chain connects TRBV4-3 to TRBJ1-2, with unresolved D. Trimming stripped 3 bases from V and 4 bases from J, with 15 bases between. Germline V gene data show CDR1 as LGHNA and CDR2 as YSLEER. This CDR3 comprises 15 residues. The CDR3 nucleotides read TGCGCCAGCAGCCAGGAGGTCACAGCTCTCTATGGCTACACCTTC. This translates into CASSQEVTALYGYTF.

The chain carries TRBV4-3 and TRBJ1-5; D is uncertain. The CDR3 covers 15 residues. Trimming took 0 bases from V and 0 from J, leaving 6 bases between them. CDR1 and CDR2 (germline): LGHNA, YSLEER. CDR3 loop: CASSQDSDSNQPQHF. CDR3 DNA sequence: TGCGCCAGCAGCCAAGACTCAGATAGCAATCAGCCCCAGCATTTT.

This clonotype has at least ten counts. V is TRBV7-2 and J is TRBJ2-7; 7 positions agree with TRBD1. Germline CDR1 reads SGHTA; CDR2 reads FQGNSA. The CDR3 has 15 residues. The V segment lost 2 bases and the J segment 1 base; nucleotides outside the gene matches: 5. The DNA for the CDR3 is TGTGCCAGCAGCTTATGGGCAGGGGGTTCCTACGAGCAGTACTTC. Its translation is CASSLWAGGSYEQYF.

This clonotype was seen repeatedly, ten times or more. This chain joins TRBV18 and TRBJ2-3; maybe TRBD1 (6 bases). Trimming stripped 3 bases from V and 1 base from J, with 11 bases between. Germline-derived CDR1 and CDR2 are KGHSH and LQKENI. The CDR3 runs 15 residues. CDR3 DNA sequence: TGTGCCAGCTCACCTAGGGACACCGGCACAGATACGCAGTATTTT. This gives the protein CASSPRDTGTDTQYF.

This clonotype has ten or more counts. This sequence joins TRBV6-2 or TRBV6-3 and TRBJ2-1; 10 bases align to TRBD2. Looked up from germline, CDR1 is MNHEY and CDR2 is SVGEGT. The length of the CDR3 is 15 residues. J gave up 8 bases and V 8 bases, and 12 bases lay outside the gene matches. The CDR3 DNA follows: TGTGCCAGCGGAATACCGGGACTAGCGTCCCATGAGCAGTTCTTC. It codes for CASGIPGLASHEQFF.

This clonotype was found a few times. This chain links TRBV9 with TRBJ1-2; TRBD1 matches at 8 bases. The CDR3 extends over 13 amino acids. Per the germline V gene, CDR1 is SGDLS and CDR2 is YYNGEE. With V trimmed by 0 bases and J by 7 bases, 2 bases remained unmatched. CDR3 sequence reads: CASSVGTGFGYTF. DNA for the CDR3: TGTGCCAGCAGCGTAGGGACAGGGTTTGGCTACACCTTC.

This rearrangement joins TRBV5-6 to TRBJ1-6; TRBD1 is a possible D gene (5 bases). This CDR3 contains 14 residues. V was clipped by 4 bases and J by 5 bases, with 10 bases between them. In germline, CDR1 is SGHDT, CDR2 YYEEEE. The CDR3, as DNA: TGTGCCAGCAGCCCGGGACGTAATAATTCACCCCTCCACTTT. Protein sequence: CASSPGRNNSPLHF. Drawing the rest from reference TRBV5-6 and TRBJ1-6, the complete variable domain is DAGVTQSPTHLIKTRGQQVTLRCSPKSGHDTVSWYQQALGQGPQFIFQYYEEEERQRGNFPDRFSGHQFPNYSSELNVNALLLGDSALYLCASSPGRNNSPLHFGNGTRLTVT.

In its sample, this clonotype was seen many times. The chain combines TRBV27 with TRBJ2-1, with a weak D call TRBD2 (6 bases). Looked up from germline, CDR1 is MNHEY and CDR2 is SMNVEV (reference sequence). Trimming stripped 4 bases from V and 3 bases from J, with 10 bases between. CDR3 length: 14 residues. The CDR3 reads CASSSSAYYNEQFF. The CDR3 DNA sequence: TGTGCCAGCAGTTCTAGCGCTTACTACAATGAGCAGTTCTTC.

The V call is TRBV14, the J call TRBJ2-7, with 7 bases that match TRBD2. V was clipped by 5 bases and J by 9 bases; unmatched bases: 16. Germline lookup yields CDR1 SGHDN and CDR2 FVKESK. This CDR3 contains 15 residues. The chain's CDR3 is CASSSAGLWAGGQYF. The CDR3 nucleotides are TGTGCCAGCAGCTCAGCGGGGCTCTGGGCCGGGGGGCAGTACTTC.

J is TRBJ2-3 and V is TRBV9, with 12 bases aligning to TRBD2. Germline V gene data show CDR1 as SGDLS and CDR2 as YYNGEE. The CDR3 totals 15 residues. Trimming took 3 bases from V and 6 from J; bases not matched to a gene: 5. The CDR3 region has the DNA TGTGCCAGCAGCGCCAGACTAGCGGGAGTGGATACGCAGTATTTT. Protein product: CASSARLAGVDTQYF.

This clonotype was seen at least ten times. V usage is TRBV7-2 and J usage is TRBJ2-7; TRBD2 is a possible D gene (5 bases). This CDR3 is 14 amino acids long. The germline CDR1 and CDR2 sequences are SGHTA and FQGNSA. V lost 5 bases, J lost 2 bases, and 13 bases lay in between. The CDR3 DNA is TGTGCCAGCAGCACGGCTATCGGGGCCTACGAGCAGTACTTC. Its translation is CASSTAIGAYEQYF.

Worth noting for this clonotype: Possible read error: a much larger clone is one base away. The chain uses TRBV15 and TRBJ1-6, with 9 bases identical to TRBD1. Germline V gene data show CDR1 as LNHNV and CDR2 as YYDKDF (reference sequence). This CDR3 has 18 residues. CDR3 loop: CATSKYYRGRIDNSPLRF. CDR3 bases: TGTGCCACCAGCAAATATTACAGGGGGCGGATTGATAATTCACCCCTCCGCTTT.

This clonotype was found many times. This chain connects TRBV11-3 to TRBJ1-2; D perhaps matches TRBD1 (6 bases). Per the germline V gene, CDR1 is SGHNT and CDR2 is YENEEA. V was trimmed by 4 bases and J by 2 bases, leaving 17 bases between them. The CDR3 has 16 amino acids. CDR3 region: CASSSPRRGTNYGYTF. The CDR3 DNA reads TGTGCCAGCAGCTCCCCCCGGAGGGGGACAAACTATGGCTACACCTTC.

The gene calls are TRBV19 and TRBJ2-2, with 8 bases identical to TRBD1. CDR3 length: 16 residues. V dropped 3 bases and J dropped 2; count of bases not matched to a gene: 5. CDR1 and CDR2 from the germline V gene are LNHDA and SQIVND (reference sequence). The CDR3 DNA reads as TGTGCCAGTAGTATGCCTGACAGGGGAAACACCGGGGAGCTGTTTTTT. Residues: CASSMPDRGNTGELFF.

This clonotype was observed at least ten times. CDR3 coding DNA: TGTGCCAGCTCACTCCGTCAGATCACAGATACGCAGTATTTT. Amino acids: CASSLRQITDTQYF. The chain carries TRBV18 and TRBJ2-3; no reliable D call. The CDR3 sequence is 14 residues long. V lost 4 bases and J lost 2, with 10 bases in between. In germline, CDR1 is KGHSH, CDR2 LQKENI.

The rearrangement uses TRBV20-1 and TRBJ2-2; 7 bases match TRBD2. The CDR3 consists of 17 residues. Germline-derived CDR1 and CDR2 are DFQATT and SNEGSKA (reference sequence). The V gene end was trimmed by 3 bases and the J gene end by 2 bases; junction bases not matched to a gene: 12. CDR3 in DNA: TGCAGTGCTAGGTCGATTCCGGGACTAAGAAACACCGGGGAGCTGTTTTTT. Translating it yields CSARSIPGLRNTGELFF.